A selection of T cell receptor beta chains follows, all from one sample in a study of memory CD4+ T cells and cytomegalovirus serostatus. Libraries were prepared by immunoSEQ multiplex PCR; TCRdb keeps only in-frame clonotypes and omits some of them. The table records roughly 86,000 clones, 80% of them present only once. The material sequenced was memory CD4+ T cells from blood. Every receptor here comes from an adult in good health and CMV-seropositive. The CDR3 runs from the conserved cysteine through the conserved F or W. Each record gives: clone size, V gene, J gene, D gene, CDR3 protein, CDR3 DNA. A D gene is named only where the DNA matches it firmly. Part of the rows lack a size; the others show once, few, many or a class for expanded clones.

clone_size: .; v_call: TRBV13; j_call: TRBJ2-3; d_call: TRBD1; cdr3_aa: CASSIQGAADTQYF; cdr3_nt: TGTGCCAGCAGTATACAGGGGGCTGCAGATACGCAGTATTTT
clone_size: .; v_call: TRBV28; j_call: TRBJ1-4; d_call: .; cdr3_aa: CASSFSGLTEKLFF; cdr3_nt: TGTGCCAGCAGTTTCTCGGGACTTACTGAAAAACTGTTTTTT
clone_size: .; v_call: TRBV30; j_call: TRBJ2-5; d_call: .; cdr3_aa: CAWSGQVQETQYF; cdr3_nt: TGTGCCTGGAGTGGACAGGTCCAAGAGACCCAGTACTTC
clone_size: once; v_call: TRBV28; j_call: TRBJ1-2; d_call: TRBD1; cdr3_aa: CASRQGLNYGYTF; cdr3_nt: TGTGCCTCCCGACAGGGGTTAAACTATGGCTACACCTTC
clone_size: few; v_call: TRBV9; j_call: TRBJ2-3; d_call: .; cdr3_aa: CASSRGGGPGEDTQYF; cdr3_nt: TGTGCCAGCTCCAGAGGGGGAGGCCCCGGGGAAGATACGCAGTATTTT
clone_size: .; v_call: TRBV23-1; j_call: TRBJ2-2; d_call: TRBD2; cdr3_aa: CASSLAGNTGELFF; cdr3_nt: TGCGCCAGCAGTCTAGCGGGAAACACCGGGGAGCTGTTTTTT
clone_size: .; v_call: TRBV9; j_call: TRBJ2-5; d_call: .; cdr3_aa: CASSVGGPQETQYF; cdr3_nt: TGTGCCAGCAGCGTAGGTGGACCCCAAGAGACCCAGTACTTC
clone_size: .; v_call: TRBV2; j_call: TRBJ2-7; d_call: TRBD1; cdr3_aa: CASSTGTGQSYEQYF; cdr3_nt: TGTGCCAGCAGTACGGGGACAGGGCAATCCTACGAGCAGTACTTC
clone_size: .; v_call: TRBV5-1; j_call: TRBJ1-3; d_call: .; cdr3_aa: CASSSLSNSGNTIYF; cdr3_nt: TGCGCCAGCAGCTCCCTCTCCAACTCTGGAAACACCATATATTTT
clone_size: .; v_call: TRBV11-3; j_call: TRBJ2-1; d_call: .; cdr3_aa: CASSSVGLNEQFF; cdr3_nt: TGTGCCAGCAGCTCCGTGGGGCTGAATGAGCAGTTCTTC
clone_size: .; v_call: TRBV28; j_call: TRBJ2-7; d_call: TRBD2; cdr3_aa: CASSLLAGGISREQYF; cdr3_nt: TGTGCCAGCAGTTTATTAGCCGGGGGGATCTCGAGGGAGCAGTACTTC
clone_size: .; v_call: TRBV7-8; j_call: TRBJ1-5; d_call: .; cdr3_aa: CASSSQDGWNQPQHF; cdr3_nt: TGTGCCAGCAGCTCTCAGGACGGGTGGAATCAGCCCCAGCATTTT
clone_size: few; v_call: TRBV7-7; j_call: TRBJ2-5; d_call: .; cdr3_aa: CASSSGFKETQYF; cdr3_nt: TGTGCTAGCAGCTCGGGCTTCAAGGAGACCCAGTACTTC
clone_size: .; v_call: TRBV7-8; j_call: TRBJ1-5; d_call: .; cdr3_aa: CASSPPRDRGNQPQHF; cdr3_nt: TGTGCCAGCAGCCCCCCTAGGGACCGAGGGAATCAGCCCCAGCATTTT
clone_size: .; v_call: TRBV1; j_call: TRBJ2-7; d_call: .; cdr3_aa: CTSSLSPYSKAPSFYEQYF; cdr3_nt: TGCACCAGCAGCCTTTCCCCATACAGTAAAGCCCCAAGCTTCTACGAGCAGTACTTC
clone_size: .; v_call: TRBV19; j_call: TRBJ1-1; d_call: .; cdr3_aa: CASSLDSSAQNTEAFF; cdr3_nt: TGTGCCAGTAGCCTCGATTCATCCGCTCAGAACACTGAAGCTTTCTTT
clone_size: few; v_call: TRBV2; j_call: TRBJ1-2; d_call: .; cdr3_aa: CASSENYGRTNYGYTF; cdr3_nt: TGTGCCAGCAGTGAGAATTATGGCAGGACTAACTATGGCTACACCTTC
clone_size: .; v_call: TRBV18; j_call: TRBJ2-7; d_call: TRBD2; cdr3_aa: CASSPLGLAGDEQYF; cdr3_nt: TGTGCCAGCTCACCTTTAGGACTAGCGGGAGACGAGCAGTACTTC
clone_size: .; v_call: TRBV29-1; j_call: TRBJ1-1; d_call: .; cdr3_aa: CSVDPGAMNTEAFF; cdr3_nt: TGCAGCGTTGACCCAGGAGCCATGAACACTGAAGCTTTCTTT